A selection of T cell receptor beta chains follows, all from one sample in a study of T-cell memory formation after mild COVID-19. TCRdb reprocessed the 5' RACE reads via MiXCR and lists one record per CDR3 protein. Seen here are approximately 350,000 distinct CDR3 sequences, 10% to 15% observed once, and the top ten hold over 20%. The sequenced sample was PBMCs or a T cell subset sorted from them (not recorded which). Receptor source: a man aged 18 to 29 who had mild COVID-19 (a few samples of this study predate the infection). Cell type and time point are not known. CDR3s include the opening cysteine and the closing phenylalanine or tryptophan. D genes are given only for firm matches.

V	D	J	CDR3
TRBV6-2/TRBV6-3	NA	TRBJ2-7	CASSQSSYEQYF
TRBV5-6	NA	TRBJ2-3	CASSDSGASLYRISNTDTQYF
TRBV7-3	TRBD2	TRBJ2-1	CASSLTGTSGYNEQFF
TRBV4-3	NA	TRBJ2-5	CASSQGLGYQETQYF
TRBV4-1	NA	TRBJ2-5	CASSPEAGGQGYQETQYF
TRBV7-9	TRBD1	TRBJ1-5	CASSLAAGGQPQHF
TRBV5-1	NA	TRBJ2-2	CASSLVAGENGELFF
TRBV7-9	NA	TRBJ2-1	CASSFRRGHEQFF
TRBV27	NA	TRBJ1-2	CASSVGGPWDGYTF
TRBV7-3	TRBD2	TRBJ2-1	CASSFGLARDNEQFF
TRBV6-1	NA	TRBJ2-4	CASSPRTPGDTLAKNIQYF
TRBV4-1	NA	TRBJ2-3	CASSQDMGTDTQYF
TRBV2	TRBD1	TRBJ2-5	CASSELTRGLPQYF
TRBV5-5	NA	TRBJ2-7	CASSHRGLYEQYF
TRBV7-3	NA	TRBJ2-7	CASSLSGGGAYEQYF
TRBV29-1	NA	TRBJ2-3	CSVLPALIDTQYF
TRBV7-9	TRBD1	TRBJ2-3	CASSQQGYTDTQYF
TRBV3-1	NA	TRBJ2-5	CASSQGAGWAQYF
TRBV6-4	TRBD1	TRBJ2-7	CARDGQESYEQYF
TRBV7-2	TRBD2	TRBJ2-5	CASSSQKAGGQETQYF
TRBV3-1	NA	TRBJ1-1	CASSQSVGGEAFF
TRBV4-2	NA	TRBJ2-2	CASSFTGGYTGELFF
TRBV6-2/TRBV6-3	TRBD2	TRBJ2-5	CASSYDASGAETQYF
TRBV7-9	TRBD2	TRBJ2-1	CASSRGLADYNEQFF
TRBV6-2/TRBV6-3	TRBD1	TRBJ1-2	CASSVTAGTVYGYTF
TRBV20-1	NA	TRBJ2-1	CSADPLEHNEQFF
TRBV12-3/TRBV12-4	NA	TRBJ2-5	CASSLPRGETQYF
TRBV5-4	NA	TRBJ1-5	CASSLTGTNQPQHF
TRBV7-8	TRBD2	TRBJ2-1	CASSSLQRGFYNEQFF
TRBV5-1	TRBD1	TRBJ2-5	CASSLEGAETQYF
TRBV5-1	TRBD1	TRBJ2-1	CASSSTGSPYNEQFF
TRBV4-3	NA	TRBJ2-4	CASSQDGVGNIQYF
TRBV11-2	NA	TRBJ2-7	CASSRSTDAIGQYF
TRBV7-2	NA	TRBJ1-3	CASSLAGPGNTIYF
TRBV6-1	NA	TRBJ2-1	CASSEVGSSYNEQFF
TRBV7-6	TRBD1	TRBJ1-2	CASSLFGTGDAVGYTF
TRBV2	NA	TRBJ1-1	CASSDRGVGTEAFF
TRBV9	NA	TRBJ2-3	CASSVDRQEASTDTQYF
TRBV6-6	NA	TRBJ1-4	CASSYGRPATNEKLFF
TRBV27	NA	TRBJ2-2	CASSLSGRNTGELFF
TRBV9	NA	TRBJ2-5	CASSQGLTQETQYF
TRBV5-5	TRBD1	TRBJ1-1	CASSARTGWSDTEAFF
TRBV11-2	NA	TRBJ2-4	CASSLEAGPGNIQYF
TRBV5-1	TRBD2	TRBJ2-1	CASTPAGGSSYNEQFF
TRBV6-1	NA	TRBJ1-4	CASSELRGAGNEKLFF